This section outlines one TCR beta chain sequence together with its context. The sample belongs to a study of shared clonotypes between healthy human individuals. The junction had 4 bases not matched to a gene; V was cut back by 6 bases and J by 4 bases. The germline CDR1 and CDR2 sequences are SGDLS and YYNGEE. The CDR3 consists of 14 residues. TCRdb keeps only in-frame clones here, not all; method: immunoSEQ multiplex PCR. The sample lists 2,500,000 or so clones, roughly 92% occurring once. This TCR was sampled from a man younger than 35 in good health. Some clones in this sample may be carry-over from other donors' samples. The rearrangement links TRBV9 to TRBJ2-7; 13 bases fit TRBD2. The specimen was naive CD4+ T cells from PBMCs. As to subset: CD45RA+ positively selected. The CDR3 sequence: CASTRTSGSYEQYF. The CDR3 DNA is TGTGCCAGCACCCGGACTAGCGGGAGTTACGAGCAGTACTTC.